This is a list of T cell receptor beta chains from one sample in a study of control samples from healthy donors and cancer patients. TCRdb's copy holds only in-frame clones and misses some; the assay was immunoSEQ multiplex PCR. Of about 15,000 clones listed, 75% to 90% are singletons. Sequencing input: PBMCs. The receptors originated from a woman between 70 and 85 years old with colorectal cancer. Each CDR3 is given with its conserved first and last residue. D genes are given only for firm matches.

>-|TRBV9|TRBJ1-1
CASSPPTLGDTEAFF
TGTGCCAGCAGCCCCCCCACTCTTGGCGACACTGAAGCTTTCTTT
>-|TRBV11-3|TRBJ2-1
CASSLVGGTYNEQFF
TGTGCCAGCAGCTTAGTTGGGGGAACCTACAATGAGCAGTTCTTC
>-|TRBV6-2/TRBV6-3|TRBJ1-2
CASSSAAYGYTF
TGTGCCAGCAGCTCCGCTGCGTATGGCTACACCTTC
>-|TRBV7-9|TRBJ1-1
CASSPGRLNTEAFF
TGTGCCAGCAGCCCAGGACGGTTGAACACTGAAGCTTTCTTT
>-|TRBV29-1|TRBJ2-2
CSVSLGGTGELFF
TGCAGCGTTTCTCTTGGGGGCACCGGGGAGCTGTTTTTT
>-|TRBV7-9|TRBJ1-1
CASSFGTNTEAFF
TGTGCCAGCAGCTTCGGGACGAACACTGAAGCTTTCTTT
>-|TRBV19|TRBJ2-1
CASSIANGPQFF
TGTGCCAGTAGTATAGCTAACGGGCCGCAGTTCTTC
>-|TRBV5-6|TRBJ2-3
CASSLPGSTDTQYF
TGTGCCAGCAGCTTGCCGGGGAGCACAGATACGCAGTATTTT
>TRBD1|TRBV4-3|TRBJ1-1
CASSQKTTGVVGNTEAFF
TGCGCCAGCAGCCAAAAGACCACAGGGGTCGTTGGGAACACTGAAGCTTTCTTT
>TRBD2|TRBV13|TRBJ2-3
CASSTQLAGGPLSADTQYF
TGTGCCAGCAGCACTCAACTAGCGGGAGGACCTTTAAGCGCAGATACGCAGTATTTT
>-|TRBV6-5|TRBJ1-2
CASRPRDYGYTF
TGTGCCAGCAGGCCCCGGGATTATGGCTACACCTTC
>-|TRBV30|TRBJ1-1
CAWSPGTLGAFF
TGTGCCTGGAGTCCCGGGACGCTTGGAGCTTTCTTT
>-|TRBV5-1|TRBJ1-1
CASMEVGNTEAFF
TGCGCCAGCATGGAGGTGGGGAACACTGAAGCTTTCTTT
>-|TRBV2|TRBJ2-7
CASSDHGQPYEQYF
TGTGCCAGCAGTGACCATGGACAGCCCTACGAGCAGTACTTC